This T cell receptor (beta chain) was identified in a study of shared clonotypes between healthy human individuals. Sequencing used immunoSEQ multiplex PCR; TCRdb keeps in-frame clones, though not all of them. Among 100,000 or so clones listed, over 40% were seen once. Germline V gene lookup returns CDR1 KGHSH and CDR2 LQKENI. This CDR3 contains 14 residues. V was clipped by 5 bases and J by 0 bases, with 10 bases between them. This clone was seen a handful of times. The genes are TRBV18 and TRBJ2-5, with D unresolved. Sequencing was done on a sample of PBMCs. This receptor was taken from a woman in her forties in good health. Some clones in this sample may be carry-over from other donors' samples. In nucleotides, the CDR3 is TGTGCCAGCTCAGAGTCCACGTACCAAGAGACCCAGTACTTC. Translating it yields CASSESTYQETQYF.